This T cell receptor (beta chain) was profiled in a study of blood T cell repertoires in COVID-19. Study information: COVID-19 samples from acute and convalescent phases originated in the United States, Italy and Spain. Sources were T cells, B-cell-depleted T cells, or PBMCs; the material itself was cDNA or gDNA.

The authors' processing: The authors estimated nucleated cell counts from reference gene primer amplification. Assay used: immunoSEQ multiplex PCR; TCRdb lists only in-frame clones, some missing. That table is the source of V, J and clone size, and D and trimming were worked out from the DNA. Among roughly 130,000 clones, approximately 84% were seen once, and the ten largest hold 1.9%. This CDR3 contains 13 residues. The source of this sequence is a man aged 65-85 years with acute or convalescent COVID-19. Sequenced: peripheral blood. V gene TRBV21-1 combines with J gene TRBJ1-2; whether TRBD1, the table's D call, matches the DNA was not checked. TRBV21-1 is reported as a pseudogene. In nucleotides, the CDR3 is TGTGCCAGCAGCAAAGGACAGGGGCTTGGCTACACCTTC. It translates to CASSKGQGLGYTF.